The clone carrying this TCR beta chain was seen many times. Sequencing used immunoSEQ multiplex PCR; TCRdb keeps in-frame clones, though not all of them. Of 150,000 to 180,000 clones listed, about 83% are singletons. The data were obtained in a study of blood T cell repertoires in COVID-19. The germline V gene encodes CDR1 SGHTA and CDR2 FQGTGA. Trimming took 5 bases from V and 4 from J, leaving 17 bases between them. The CDR3 has 15 amino acids. Sequenced material: peripheral blood. The chain couples TRBV7-3 to TRBJ2-5, with D perhaps matching TRBD2 (6 bases). This receptor was identified in a woman in her fifties or sixties with COVID-19, enrolled during active disease. In DNA, the CDR3 is TGTGCCAGCAGCCGGGGGTCTCGTCCAGGAGAGACCCAGTACTTC. Amino acid sequence: CASSRGSRPGETQYF.